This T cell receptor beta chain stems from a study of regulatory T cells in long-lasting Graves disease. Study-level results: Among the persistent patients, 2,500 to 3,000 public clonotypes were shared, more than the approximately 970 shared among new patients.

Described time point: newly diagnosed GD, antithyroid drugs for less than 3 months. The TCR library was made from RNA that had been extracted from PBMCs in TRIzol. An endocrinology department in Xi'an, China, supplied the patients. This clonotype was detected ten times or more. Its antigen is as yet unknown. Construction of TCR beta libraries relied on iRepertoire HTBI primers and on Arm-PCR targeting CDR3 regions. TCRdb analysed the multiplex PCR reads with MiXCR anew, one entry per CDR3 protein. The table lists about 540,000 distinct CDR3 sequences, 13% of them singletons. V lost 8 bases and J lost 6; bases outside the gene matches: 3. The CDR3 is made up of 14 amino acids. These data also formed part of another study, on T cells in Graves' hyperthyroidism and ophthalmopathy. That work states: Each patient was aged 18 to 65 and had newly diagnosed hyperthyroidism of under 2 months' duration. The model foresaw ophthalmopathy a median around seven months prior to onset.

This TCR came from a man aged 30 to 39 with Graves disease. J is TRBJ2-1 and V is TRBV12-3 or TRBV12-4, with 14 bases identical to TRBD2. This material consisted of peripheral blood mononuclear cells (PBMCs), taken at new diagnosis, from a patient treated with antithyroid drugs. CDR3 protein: CASWGTSGSNEQFF. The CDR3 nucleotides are TGTGCCAGCTGGGGGACTAGCGGGAGCAATGAGCAGTTCTTC.